This T cell receptor beta chain was sequenced in a study of Graves' ophthalmopathy and Graves' hyperthyroidism. Whole-study context: Hyperthyroidism is called stable when no ophthalmopathy develops within 18 months of follow-up. Study-wide results and limits: Blood was where most expanded thyroid clonotypes above 0.001 frequency also turned up.

Points on this clonotype: The antigen is undetermined.

Investigators amplified TCR beta CDR3 regions from RNA transcripts. HTBI-primed RT-PCR formed the first round, and a multiplex PCR formed the second. TCRdb reprocessed the multiplex PCR reads via MiXCR and lists one record per CDR3 protein. The sample carries a few hundred thousand distinct CDR3 sequences, just under 40% recorded once. Sequencing was done on a sample of peripheral blood or thyroid tissue (not recorded which). The TCR sequence derives from an adult man with Graves' hyperthyroidism.

The CDR3 loop reads CASSSTTSPYEQYF. CDR3 DNA: TGTGCCAGCAGCTCCACCACTAGTCCCTACGAGCAGTACTTC. V usage is TRBV7-2 and J usage is TRBJ2-7; D possibly corresponds to TRBD2 (5 bases). The CDR3 contains 14 residues. The V end was cut by 4 bases, the J end by 2 bases, with 12 bases between. Germline V gene sequence: CDR1 SGHTA, CDR2 FQGNSA.